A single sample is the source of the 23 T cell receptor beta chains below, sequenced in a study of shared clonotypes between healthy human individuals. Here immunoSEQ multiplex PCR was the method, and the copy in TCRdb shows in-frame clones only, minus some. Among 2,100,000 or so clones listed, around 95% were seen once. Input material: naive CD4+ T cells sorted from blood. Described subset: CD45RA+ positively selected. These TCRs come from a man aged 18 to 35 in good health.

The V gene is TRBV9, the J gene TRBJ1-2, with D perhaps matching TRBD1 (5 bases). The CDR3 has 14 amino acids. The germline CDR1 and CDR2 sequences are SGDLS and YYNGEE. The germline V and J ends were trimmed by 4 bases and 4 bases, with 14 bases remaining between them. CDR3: CASSPRDGSYGYTF. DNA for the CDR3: TGTGCCAGCAGCCCACGGGACGGATCCTATGGCTACACCTTC.

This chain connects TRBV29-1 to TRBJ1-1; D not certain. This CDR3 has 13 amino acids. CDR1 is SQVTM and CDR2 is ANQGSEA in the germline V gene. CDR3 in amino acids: CSVPLLGNTEAFF. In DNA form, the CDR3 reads TGCAGTGTTCCCCTACTGGGGAACACTGAAGCTTTCTTT.

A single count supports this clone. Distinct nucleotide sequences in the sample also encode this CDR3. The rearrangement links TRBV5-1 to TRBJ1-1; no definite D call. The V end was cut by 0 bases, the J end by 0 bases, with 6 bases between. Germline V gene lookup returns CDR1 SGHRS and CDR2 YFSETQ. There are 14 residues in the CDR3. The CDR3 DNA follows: TGCGCCAGCAGCTTGGAGGGAATGAACACTGAAGCTTTCTTT. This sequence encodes CASSLEGMNTEAFF.

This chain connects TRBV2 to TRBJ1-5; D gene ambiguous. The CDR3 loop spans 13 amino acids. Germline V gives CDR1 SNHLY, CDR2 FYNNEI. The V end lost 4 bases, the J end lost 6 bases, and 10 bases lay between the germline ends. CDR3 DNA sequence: TGTGCCAGCAGTGTTGACCGATTTCAGCCCCAGCATTTT. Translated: CASSVDRFQPQHF.

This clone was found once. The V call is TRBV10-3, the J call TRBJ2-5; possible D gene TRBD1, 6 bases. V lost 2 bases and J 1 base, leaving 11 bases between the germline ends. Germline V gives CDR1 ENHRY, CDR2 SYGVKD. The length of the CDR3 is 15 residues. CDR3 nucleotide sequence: TGTGCCATCAGTGAGCCGCAGGGGCCCCAAGAGACCCAGTACTTC. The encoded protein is CAISEPQGPQETQYF.

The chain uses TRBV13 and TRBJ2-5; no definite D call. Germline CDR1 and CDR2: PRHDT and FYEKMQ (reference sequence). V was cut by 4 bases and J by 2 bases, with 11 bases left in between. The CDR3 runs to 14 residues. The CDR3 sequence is CASSSGRLQETQYF. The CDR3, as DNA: TGTGCCAGCAGCTCTGGACGGTTACAAGAGACCCAGTACTTC.

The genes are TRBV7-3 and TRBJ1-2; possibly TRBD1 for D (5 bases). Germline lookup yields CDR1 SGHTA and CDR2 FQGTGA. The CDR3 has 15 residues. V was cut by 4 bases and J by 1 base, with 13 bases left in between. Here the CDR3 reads CASSSPRGDNYGYTF. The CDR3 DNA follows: TGTGCCAGCAGCTCGCCACGGGGGGATAACTATGGCTACACCTTC.

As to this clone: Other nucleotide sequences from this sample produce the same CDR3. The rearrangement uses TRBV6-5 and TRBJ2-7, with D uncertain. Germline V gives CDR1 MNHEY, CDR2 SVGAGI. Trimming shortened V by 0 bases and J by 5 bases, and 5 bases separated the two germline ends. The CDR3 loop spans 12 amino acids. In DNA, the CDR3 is TGTGCCAGCAGTTACTCAGGACACGAGCAGTACTTC. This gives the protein CASSYSGHEQYF.

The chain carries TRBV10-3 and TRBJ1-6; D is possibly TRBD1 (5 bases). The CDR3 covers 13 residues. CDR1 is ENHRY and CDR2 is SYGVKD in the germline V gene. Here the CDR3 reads CVTRDADNSPLHF. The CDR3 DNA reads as TGTGTCACCCGGGACGCCGATAATTCACCCCTCCACTTT.

DNA for the CDR3: TGCGCCAGCAGCCAAGATTTCGGGGGGCCAGAGACCCAGTACTTC. Its translation: CASSQDFGGPETQYF. This chain joins TRBV4-1 and TRBJ2-5, with D possibly TRBD2 on 7 matching bases. This CDR3 contains 15 residues. Germline CDR1 is MGHRA and CDR2 is YSYEKL. With 0 bases removed from V and 4 bases from J, the gap between germline ends came to 12 bases.

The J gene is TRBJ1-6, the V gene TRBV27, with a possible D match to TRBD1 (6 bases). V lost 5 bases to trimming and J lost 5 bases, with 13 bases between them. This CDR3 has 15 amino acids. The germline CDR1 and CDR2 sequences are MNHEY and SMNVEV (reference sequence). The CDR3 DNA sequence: TGTGCCAGCAGTCCCCGGGGGGCCCATAATTCACCCCTCCACTTT. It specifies CASSPRGAHNSPLHF.

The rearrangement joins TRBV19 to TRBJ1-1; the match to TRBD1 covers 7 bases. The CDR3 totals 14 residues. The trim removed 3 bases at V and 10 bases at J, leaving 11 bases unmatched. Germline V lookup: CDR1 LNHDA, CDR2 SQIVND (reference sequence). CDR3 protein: CASSIGTGDRTAFF. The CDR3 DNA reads TGTGCCAGTAGTATCGGAACAGGGGACAGAACAGCTTTCTTT.

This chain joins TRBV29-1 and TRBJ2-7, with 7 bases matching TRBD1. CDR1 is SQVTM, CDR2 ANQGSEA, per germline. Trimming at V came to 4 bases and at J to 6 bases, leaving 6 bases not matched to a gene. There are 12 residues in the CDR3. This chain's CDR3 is CSVVRTGPEQYF. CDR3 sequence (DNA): TGCAGCGTTGTGAGGACAGGCCCCGAGCAGTACTTC.

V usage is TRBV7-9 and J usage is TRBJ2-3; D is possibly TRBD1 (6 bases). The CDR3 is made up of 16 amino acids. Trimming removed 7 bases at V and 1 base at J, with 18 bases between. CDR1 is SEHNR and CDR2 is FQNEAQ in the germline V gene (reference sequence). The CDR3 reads CASTKLGQFGTDTQYF. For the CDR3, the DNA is TGTGCCAGCACAAAACTTGGACAGTTCGGCACAGATACGCAGTATTTT.

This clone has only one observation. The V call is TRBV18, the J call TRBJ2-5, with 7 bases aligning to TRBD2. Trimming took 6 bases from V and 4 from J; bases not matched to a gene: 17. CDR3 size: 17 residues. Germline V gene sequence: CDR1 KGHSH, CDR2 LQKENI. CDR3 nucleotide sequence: TGTGCCAGCTCCCCTGACTACCTCGGGGGGATAGGAGAGACCCAGTACTTC. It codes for CASSPDYLGGIGETQYF.

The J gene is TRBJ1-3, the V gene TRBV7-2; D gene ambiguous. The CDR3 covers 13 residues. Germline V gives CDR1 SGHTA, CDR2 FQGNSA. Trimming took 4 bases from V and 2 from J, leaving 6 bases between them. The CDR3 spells CASSSKAGNTIYF. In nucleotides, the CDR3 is TGTGCCAGCAGCTCCAAGGCTGGAAACACCATATATTTT.

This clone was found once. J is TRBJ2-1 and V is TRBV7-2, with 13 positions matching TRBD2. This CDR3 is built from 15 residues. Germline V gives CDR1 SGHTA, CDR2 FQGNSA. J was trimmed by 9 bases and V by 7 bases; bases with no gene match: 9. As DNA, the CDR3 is TGTGCCAGCAAACAACTAGCGGGAGGGCCGGGTGAGCAGTTCTTC. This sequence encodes CASKQLAGGPGEQFF.

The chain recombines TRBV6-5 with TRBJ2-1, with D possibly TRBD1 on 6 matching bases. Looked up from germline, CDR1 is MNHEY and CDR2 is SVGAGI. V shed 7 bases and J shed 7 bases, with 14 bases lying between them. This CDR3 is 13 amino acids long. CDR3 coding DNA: TGTGCCAGCACCCAGGGGAATCTAAATGAGCAGTTCTTC. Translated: CASTQGNLNEQFF.

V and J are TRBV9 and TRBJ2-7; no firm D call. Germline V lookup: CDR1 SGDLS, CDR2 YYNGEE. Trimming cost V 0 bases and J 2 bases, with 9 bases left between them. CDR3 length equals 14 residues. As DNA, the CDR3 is TGTGCCAGCAGCGTAGATGGGCAGACCTACGAGCAGTACTTC. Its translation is CASSVDGQTYEQYF.

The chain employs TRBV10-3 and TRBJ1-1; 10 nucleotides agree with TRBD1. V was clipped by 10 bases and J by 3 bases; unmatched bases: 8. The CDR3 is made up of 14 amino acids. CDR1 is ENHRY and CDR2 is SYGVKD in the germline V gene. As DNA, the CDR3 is TGTGCCACCACTTGGGACAGGGGCGACACTGAAGCTTTCTTT. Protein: CATTWDRGDTEAFF.

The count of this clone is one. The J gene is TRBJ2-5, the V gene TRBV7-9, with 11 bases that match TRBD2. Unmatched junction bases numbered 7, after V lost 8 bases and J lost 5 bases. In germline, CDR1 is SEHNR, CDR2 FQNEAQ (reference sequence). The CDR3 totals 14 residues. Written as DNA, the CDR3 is TGTGCCAGCGGGAGTAGCGGGGGGGCGGAGACCCAGTACTTC. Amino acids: CASGSSGGAETQYF.

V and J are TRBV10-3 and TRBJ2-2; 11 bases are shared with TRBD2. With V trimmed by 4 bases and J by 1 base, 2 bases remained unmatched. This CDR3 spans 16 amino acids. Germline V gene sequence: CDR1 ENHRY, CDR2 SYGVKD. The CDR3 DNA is TGTGCCATCAGTGGGACTAGCGGGCTGAACACCGGGGAGCTGTTTTTT. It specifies CAISGTSGLNTGELFF.

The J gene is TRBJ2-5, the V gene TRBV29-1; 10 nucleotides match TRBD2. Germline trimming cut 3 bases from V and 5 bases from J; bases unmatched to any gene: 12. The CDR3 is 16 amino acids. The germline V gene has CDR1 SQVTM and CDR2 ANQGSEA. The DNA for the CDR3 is TGCAGCGTTGACTTCCACAGCGGGAGGGCCGTTGAGACCCAGTACTTC. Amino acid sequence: CSVDFHSGRAVETQYF.